A selection of T cell receptor beta chains follows, all from one sample in a study of beta chain features in type 1 diabetes. Here immunoSEQ multiplex PCR was the method, and the copy in TCRdb shows in-frame clones only, minus some. The data contain around 360,000 clones, about 12% of them singletons. The source material was naive CD4+ T cells from blood. The source is a woman aged 18-29 years with type 1 diabetes. The conserved cysteine and the conserved F or W are not part of the CDR3 here. The order of the fields is V gene, J gene, D gene, CDR3 protein. D genes are given only for firm matches.

V gene: TRBV7-9; J gene: TRBJ2-7; D gene: -; CDR3 protein: ASSKRERHEQY
V gene: TRBV5-1; J gene: TRBJ2-1; D gene: TRBD1; CDR3 protein: ASSLQTGGRYNEQF
V gene: TRBV6-5; J gene: TRBJ1-2; D gene: -; CDR3 protein: ASSYSGSLNYGYT
V gene: TRBV5-1; J gene: TRBJ1-4; D gene: TRBD1; CDR3 protein: ASSLGQGVEKLF
V gene: TRBV2; J gene: TRBJ1-1; D gene: -; CDR3 protein: ASSEASKIEAF
V gene: TRBV19; J gene: TRBJ2-5; D gene: -; CDR3 protein: ASSNLPAGGSETQY
V gene: TRBV27; J gene: TRBJ2-2; D gene: TRBD1; CDR3 protein: ASSFWDRVNTGELF
V gene: TRBV7-9; J gene: TRBJ2-3; D gene: -; CDR3 protein: ASSLLHSTSSTDTQY
V gene: TRBV29-1; J gene: TRBJ2-7; D gene: TRBD2; CDR3 protein: SVSSGAIYEQY
V gene: TRBV9; J gene: TRBJ2-7; D gene: TRBD1; CDR3 protein: ASSVGQGDHEQY
V gene: TRBV9; J gene: TRBJ2-5; D gene: TRBD2; CDR3 protein: ASSTRTSGYQETQY
V gene: TRBV4-3; J gene: TRBJ2-1; D gene: TRBD2; CDR3 protein: ASSQDAGWAGGPYNEQF
V gene: TRBV7-2; J gene: TRBJ2-7; D gene: TRBD2; CDR3 protein: ASSLGGLADEQY
V gene: TRBV9; J gene: TRBJ2-1; D gene: -; CDR3 protein: ASSVGVAGYNEQF
V gene: TRBV11-2; J gene: TRBJ2-2; D gene: TRBD2; CDR3 protein: ASSFTGLAGVIAGELF
V gene: TRBV5-6; J gene: TRBJ1-1; D gene: TRBD1; CDR3 protein: ASSWGTGPNTEAF
V gene: TRBV10-3; J gene: TRBJ2-1; D gene: -; CDR3 protein: AISESAGIGYNEQF
V gene: TRBV4-1; J gene: TRBJ2-3; D gene: TRBD2; CDR3 protein: ASSQAGGGGQQDTQY
V gene: TRBV7-9; J gene: TRBJ1-6; D gene: -; CDR3 protein: ASSRGVGRNSPLH
V gene: TRBV19; J gene: TRBJ2-7; D gene: TRBD2; CDR3 protein: ASSMALAGTLAYEQY
V gene: TRBV5-1; J gene: TRBJ2-7; D gene: -; CDR3 protein: ASRAEWTVLSYEQY
V gene: TRBV7-2; J gene: TRBJ2-7; D gene: -; CDR3 protein: ASSLPLFEQY
V gene: TRBV18; J gene: TRBJ2-3; D gene: -; CDR3 protein: ASSPQRVGDTDTQY